This T cell receptor beta chain was captured in a study of blood T cell repertoires in COVID-19 (dated by TCRdb to the early 2020s). Study-wide context: Samples covering the acute and convalescent phases of COVID-19 were provided by collaborators in the United States, Italy and Spain. The material from the prospective study consisted of cDNA or gDNA derived from T cells, B-cell-depleted T cells, or PBMCs. Deeply sampled blood TCRbeta repertoires from subjects exposed to, actively infected with, or recovered from COVID-19 were included in the dataset. A freely available public database, intended as a resource for researchers studying the immune response to SARS-CoV-2, is where the repertoires were released. Samples came from the ongoing ImmuneRACE study (first 160 participants) plus 1,254 subjects from 6 global collaborators. Nearly every sample came with metadata listing a de-identified subject ID, COVID-19 status, age in years and sex. HLA class I and class II types, where available, came from metadata supplied by the sample provider rather than from assay-based typing. The research as a whole found: The quantity of clinical and demographic metadata differed by source and by participant and was supplied without curation.

The collaborating institutions used their own protocols to collect whole blood in K2EDTA tubes. For TCRbeta analysis, collaborator samples were shipped as frozen whole blood, as isolated PBMCs, or as DNA extracted from either sample type. TCRbeta CDR3 regions were amplified from genomic DNA using the immunoSEQ Assay, a bias-controlled multiplex PCR. The published analysis was carried out like this. Nucleated cell counts per sample were estimated from amplification of reference gene primers within the assay. To quantify the absolute abundance of each unique TCRbeta CDR3 rearrangement, sequence reads were collapsed and filtered. For each sample, productive Simpson clonality was calculated as the square root of Simpson's diversity index across productive rearrangements. TCRdb retrieved this table from immuneACCESS and kept in-frame rearrangements only. Not all clones are present; in checked studies, unresolved V genes account for under half, and no reason is known for the remainder. From that table come the V and J calls and clone size; the DNA was used to work out D and trimming. Recorded for this sample are 70,000 to 75,000 clones; around 81% of them occurred a single time. The ten largest clones take up 20% to 25% of the sample.

Regarding this clone: Its antigen has not been determined. No base quality values were provided; no much bigger clone lies one nucleotide off.

The CDR3 covers 15 residues, taking in both the cysteine and the phenylalanine. The retained sequence is limited to the CDR3, 45 bases, with the frame set at the first base. The V end gives up 0 bases and the J end 7 bases, leaving 7 bases in the junction not matched to a gene. CDR1 and CDR2 are read off the germline V gene as SGHVS and FNYEAQ. Source material: peripheral blood. The sequence came from a woman aged 70 to 79 with acute or convalescent COVID-19. Recombination connected TRBV7-6 to TRBJ2-7; 9 middle bases align to TRBD2. The nucleotide sequence reads TGTGCCAGCAGCTTAGCGGGGACTAGCTTGGGAGAGCAGTACTTC. Its translation is CASSLAGTSLGEQYF. Full variable domain (CDR3 extended with the reference TRBV7-6 and TRBJ2-7 proteins): GAGVSQSPRYKVTKRGQDVALRCDPISGHVSLYWYRQALGQGPEFLTYFNYEAQQDKSGLPNDRFSAERPEGSISTLTIQRTEQRDSAMYRCASSLAGTSLGEQYFGPGTRLTVT.